The 18 T cell receptor beta chains below were found in one sample sequenced in a study of human T cells and chemical hapten exposure. TCRdb passed the RACE reads through MiXCR, listing each CDR3 protein once. The table includes more than 80,000 distinct CDR3 sequences, less than 15% detected once. This sample's time point: pre-sensitization, week 0. Noted treatment: therapeutic diphenylcyclopropenone sensitization with weekly scalp DPC. The material sequenced was whole blood, taken in connection with sensitization to the hapten diphenylcyclopropenone (DPC). The receptors come from a woman aged 45 to 65 with alopecia areata. Some clones in this sample may be carry-over from other donors' samples.

The sample holds many counts of this clonotype. Here the CDR3 DNA reads TGCAGCGTTGGGGACTATGAAGCTTTCTTT. This sequence encodes CSVGDYEAFF. The chain combines TRBV29-1 with TRBJ1-1, with D perhaps TRBD1 (5 bases). The length of the CDR3 is 10 residues. Trimming removed 4 bases at V and 7 bases at J, with 7 bases between. Germline V gene lookup returns CDR1 SQVTM and CDR2 ANQGSEA.

This clonotype was observed a handful of times. The rearrangement links TRBV28 to TRBJ2-1; 7 bases are a match to TRBD1. Germline CDR1 MDHEN, CDR2 SYDVKM. The CDR3 consists of 14 residues. V dropped 5 bases and J dropped 7; count of bases not matched to a gene: 8. CDR3 sequence: CASSPDRYRNEQFF. CDR3 sequence (DNA): TGTGCCAGCAGTCCGGACAGGTATCGGAATGAGCAGTTCTTC.

V is TRBV9 and J is TRBJ1-1, with D perhaps TRBD1 (6 bases). The CDR3 totals 14 residues. Germline lookup yields CDR1 SGDLS and CDR2 YYNGEE. The V end was cut by 2 bases, the J end by 5 bases, with 13 bases between. In DNA, the CDR3 is TGTGCCAGCAGCGTTGGGGGCGTAGAGACTGAAGCTTTCTTT. This codes for CASSVGGVETEAFF.

This clonotype has more than one count but fewer than ten. DNA of the CDR3: TGTGCCAGCAGCGTAGGAGGAGGTGGCGGGAGGGCCGGAGAGACCCAGTACTTC. Its translation is CASSVGGGGGRAGETQYF. This sequence joins TRBV9 and TRBJ2-5; 9 nucleotides align to TRBD2. This CDR3 region has 18 residues. The V and J ends lost 0 bases and 4 bases, in that order; junction bases with no gene match: 13. CDR1 is SGDLS and CDR2 is YYNGEE in the germline V gene.

This clonotype was seen a few times. The V call is TRBV20-1, the J call TRBJ2-3; D gene unclear. There are 14 residues in the CDR3. V was clipped by 2 bases and J by 1 base, with 10 bases between them. CDR1 is DFQATT and CDR2 is SNEGSKA in the germline V gene (reference sequence). CDR3 amino acids: CSARKTPGTDTQYF. In DNA form, the CDR3 reads TGCAGTGCTAGAAAGACCCCTGGCACAGATACGCAGTATTTT.

V is TRBV7-6 and J is TRBJ2-5; D may be TRBD1 (5 bases). The CDR3 runs 15 residues. Germline CDR1 reads SGHVS; CDR2 reads FNYEAQ. With 5 bases removed from V and 4 bases from J, the gap between germline ends came to 17 bases. CDR3 in amino acids: CASSPAGGARETQYF. The CDR3, as DNA: TGTGCCAGCAGCCCGGCTGGTGGGGCGAGAGAGACCCAGTACTTC.

V usage is TRBV7-8 and J usage is TRBJ2-3; D is unclear. Trimming left V 3 bases short and J 6 bases short, with 7 bases between. The CDR3 spans 12 residues. The germline CDR1 and CDR2 sequences are SGHVS and FQNEAQ. CDR3 sequence reads: CASSLSRDTQYF. The CDR3 DNA reads as TGTGCCAGCAGCTTGTCCCGGGATACGCAGTATTTT.

The rearrangement links TRBV5-5 to TRBJ1-2; D may be TRBD1 (5 bases). Germline CDR1 reads SGHKS; CDR2 reads YYEKEE (reference sequence). CDR3 length: 11 amino acids. V shed 0 bases and J shed 8 bases, with 5 bases lying between them. The CDR3 here is CASSLDRGYTF. The CDR3 DNA is TGTGCCAGCAGCTTGGACAGGGGCTACACCTTC. The entire variable domain, with the rest obtained from reference TRBV5-5 and TRBJ1-2, is as follows: DAGVTQSPTHLIKTRGQQVTLRCSPISGHKSVSWYQQVLGQGPQFIFQYYEKEERGRGNFPDRFSARQFPNYSSELNVNALLLGDSALYLCASSLDRGYTFGSGTRLTVV.

This clonotype was seen at least ten times. This chain connects TRBV29-1 to TRBJ1-4; a possible D gene is TRBD1 (5 bases). V lost 5 bases to trimming and J lost 6 bases, with 10 bases between them. From germline, CDR1 is SQVTM and CDR2 ANQGSEA. The CDR3 loop spans 12 amino acids. The CDR3 DNA follows: TGCAGCGTTTCAAGGGACGATGAAAAACTGTTTTTT. Amino acid sequence: CSVSRDDEKLFF.

This clonotype was detected a few times. The gene calls are TRBV12-3 or TRBV12-4 and TRBJ2-7; 14 bases fit TRBD2. Trimming took 10 bases from V and 5 from J; bases not matched to a gene: 4. The CDR3 runs to 13 residues. The CDR3 nucleotides read TGTGCCACCGGGACTAGCGGGAGAAACGAGCAGTACTTC. As protein: CATGTSGRNEQYF.

The genes are TRBV7-9 and TRBJ2-1, with D perhaps matching TRBD1 (6 bases). CDR3 length equals 17 residues. Germline V lookup: CDR1 SEHNR, CDR2 FQNEAQ (reference sequence). Trimming removed 4 bases from V and 9 bases from J, with 25 bases in between. CDR3 nucleotide sequence: TGTGCCAGCAGCTCCCCCCGTTCAGGGGTGATAGGAGGTGAGCAGTTCTTC. This sequence encodes CASSSPRSGVIGGEQFF.

This clonotype was detected many times. The chain recombines TRBV7-2 with TRBJ2-4; D unclear. With 0 bases removed from V and 1 base from J, the gap between germline ends came to 10 bases. The CDR3 is 16 amino acids. The germline V gene has CDR1 SGHTA and CDR2 FQGNSA. This CDR3 reads CASSLAGSRAKNIQYF. CDR3 bases: TGTGCCAGCAGCTTAGCGGGAAGTAGGGCCAAAAACATTCAGTACTTC.

V is TRBV20-1 and J is TRBJ1-4; D possibly corresponds to TRBD1 (5 bases). Germline CDR1 and CDR2: DFQATT and SNEGSKA (reference sequence). The V gene lost 7 bases and the J gene lost 8 bases, with 14 bases spanning the gap. The CDR3 sequence is 12 residues long. CDR3 nucleotides: TGCAGTGTCAGACCCCAGGGAGAAAAACTGTTTTTT. Amino acids: CSVRPQGEKLFF.

The table lists this clonotype with a few counts. V usage is TRBV9 and J usage is TRBJ2-1; 9 bases map to TRBD1. Looked up from germline, CDR1 is SGDLS and CDR2 is YYNGEE. V dropped 2 bases and J dropped 1; count of bases not matched to a gene: 4. The CDR3 extends over 16 amino acids. The CDR3, as DNA: TGTGCCAGCAGCGTCCTAGGACAGGGGTCCTACAATGAGCAGTTCTTC. This sequence encodes CASSVLGQGSYNEQFF.

The chain combines TRBV7-2 with TRBJ2-5; a possible D gene is TRBD2 (6 bases). Germline CDR1 SGHTA, CDR2 FQGNSA. This CDR3 is 14 amino acids long. V was pared by 1 base and J by 3 bases, with 9 bases between. The CDR3, as DNA: TGTGCCAGCAGCTTAGGCGGGGTAAAAGAGACCCAGTACTTC. Translated, it gives CASSLGGVKETQYF.

The chain recombines TRBV18 with TRBJ2-1, with D uncertain. Trimming shortened V by 2 bases and J by 4 bases, and 18 bases separated the two germline ends. Germline-derived CDR1 and CDR2 are KGHSH and LQKENI. The CDR3 consists of 17 residues. The CDR3 protein is CASSPTPSTTLYNEQFF. The CDR3 nucleotides read TGTGCCAGCTCACCAACTCCCTCTACGACCTTATACAATGAGCAGTTCTTC.

Regarding this clonotype: This may arise from a read error, as a much more abundant clone is one base away. The chain uses TRBV5-6 and TRBJ1-1, with D maybe TRBD1 (5 bases). This CDR3 is built from 14 residues. CDR1 and CDR2 from the germline V gene are SGHDT and YYEEEE. Trimming took off 7 bases at V and 0 bases at J, with 13 bases between the two ends. The CDR3 loop reads CASGLGTMNTEAFF. For the CDR3, the DNA is TGTGCCAGCGGCCTGGGGACCATGAACACTGAAGCTTTCTTT.

This clonotype was observed at least ten times. This rearrangement joins TRBV7-9 to TRBJ2-2, with unresolved D. V was cut by 5 bases and J by 0 bases, with 13 bases left in between. CDR1 is SEHNR and CDR2 is FQNEAQ in the germline V gene (reference sequence). The CDR3 is made up of 16 amino acids. In nucleotides, the CDR3 is TGTGCCAGCAGCGCAGGACCCAGCCCGAACACCGGGGAGCTGTTTTTT. The encoded protein is CASSAGPSPNTGELFF. Variable domain in full (rest from reference TRBV7-9 and TRBJ2-2): DTGVSQNPRHKITKRGQNVTFRCDPISEHNRLYWYRQTLGQGPEFLTYFQNEAQLEKSRLLSDRFSAERPKGSFSTLEIQRTEQGDSAMYLCASSAGPSPNTGELFFGEGSRLTVL.